This TCR beta chain is from a study of regulatory T cells in long-lasting Graves disease. Study-wide points: For persistent Graves' patients, TCR diversity was lower than for newly diagnosed ones. Persistent disease preferred TRBV28, TRBJ1-2 and TRBJ2-5.

Through Arm-PCR of CDR3 regions and iRepertoire HTBI primers, TCR beta libraries were built. TCRdb re-derived calls from the multiplex PCR reads in MiXCR, one entry per CDR3 protein. Of hundreds of thousands of distinct CDR3 sequences listed, roughly 15% are singletons. The V gene end was trimmed by 7 bases and the J gene end by 5 bases; junction bases not matched to a gene: 8. This CDR3 spans 15 amino acids. Germline-derived CDR1 and CDR2 are SGHTA and FQGNSA. As for this clonotype: Antigen: not known.

This sample's time point: newly diagnosed GD, antithyroid drugs for less than 3 months. PBMCs provided the RNA from which the TCR library was made. These data were also reused for a study on T cells in Graves' hyperthyroidism and ophthalmopathy.

The V gene is TRBV7-2, the J gene TRBJ2-2; 9 bases line up with TRBD1. This TCR came from a woman aged 30 to 39 with Graves disease. This sample comprised peripheral blood mononuclear cells (PBMCs), obtained at new diagnosis, from a patient treated with antithyroid drugs. The CDR3 DNA follows: TGTGCCAGCAACCGTAACAGGGGGCAAACCGGGGAGCTGTTTTTT. Amino acids: CASNRNRGQTGELFF.